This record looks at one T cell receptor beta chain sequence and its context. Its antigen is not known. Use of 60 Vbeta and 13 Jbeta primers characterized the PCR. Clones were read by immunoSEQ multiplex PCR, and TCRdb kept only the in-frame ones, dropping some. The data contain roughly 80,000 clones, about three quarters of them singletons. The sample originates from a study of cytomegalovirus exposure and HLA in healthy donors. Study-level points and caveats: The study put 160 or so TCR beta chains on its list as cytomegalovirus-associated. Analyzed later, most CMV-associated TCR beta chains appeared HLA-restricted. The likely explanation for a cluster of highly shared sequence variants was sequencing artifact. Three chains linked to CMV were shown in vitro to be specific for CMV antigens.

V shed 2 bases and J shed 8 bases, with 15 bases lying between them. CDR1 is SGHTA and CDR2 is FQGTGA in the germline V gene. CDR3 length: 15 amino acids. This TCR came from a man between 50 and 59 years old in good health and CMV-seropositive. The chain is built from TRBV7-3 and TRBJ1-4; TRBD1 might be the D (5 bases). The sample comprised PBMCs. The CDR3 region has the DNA TGTGCCAGCAGCTTATCGGGCAGGGTAGGGGAAAAACTGTTTTTT. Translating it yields CASSLSGRVGEKLFF.